The text below deals with one T cell receptor (beta chain). The sample is drawn from a study of T cells in Graves' hyperthyroidism and ophthalmopathy. V was pared by 5 bases and J by 6 bases, with 14 bases of the junction left unmatched. The CDR3 sequence is 17 residues long. Germline CDR1 is DFQATT and CDR2 is SNEGSKA (reference sequence). Template material for amplifying TCR beta CDR3 regions consisted of RNA transcripts. The TCR CDR3 was amplified in a first-round RT-PCR using the HTBI primer set. TCRdb recomputed calls from the multiplex PCR reads with MiXCR, one row per CDR3 protein. The table shows approximately 210,000 distinct CDR3 sequences, with approximately 17% occurring only once. Stable hyperthyroidism: no ophthalmopathy progression over 18 months of follow-up. Patients were aged 18 to 65, had disease duration under 2 months, and had newly diagnosed hyperthyroidism. A patient was excluded if there was uncontrolled infection, other autoimmune disease, pregnancy or lactation.

Sequencing was performed on blood. V and J are TRBV20-1 and TRBJ2-2; TRBD2 aligns across 11 bases. This TCR derives from a man in his forties or fifties with Graves' hyperthyroidism. In nucleotides, the CDR3 is TGCAGTGCTCATGGAACTAGCGGGAGAGAGAGGGCCGGGGAGCTGTTTTTT. The encoded protein is CSAHGTSGRERAGELFF.